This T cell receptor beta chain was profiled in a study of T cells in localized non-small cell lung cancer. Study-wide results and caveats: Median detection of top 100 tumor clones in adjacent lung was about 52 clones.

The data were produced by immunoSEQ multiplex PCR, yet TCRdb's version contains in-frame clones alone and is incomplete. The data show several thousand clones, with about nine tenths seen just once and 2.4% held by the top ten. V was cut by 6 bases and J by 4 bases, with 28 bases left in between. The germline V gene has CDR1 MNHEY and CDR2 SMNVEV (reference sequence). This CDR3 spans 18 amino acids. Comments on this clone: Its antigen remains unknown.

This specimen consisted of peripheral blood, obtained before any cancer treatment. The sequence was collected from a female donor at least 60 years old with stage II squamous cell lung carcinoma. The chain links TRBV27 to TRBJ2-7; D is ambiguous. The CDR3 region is CASSLSSLTRSSSYEQYV. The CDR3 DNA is TGTGCCAGCAGCCTTTCTTCCCTCACGCGGAGTTCCTCTTACGAGCAGTACGTC.